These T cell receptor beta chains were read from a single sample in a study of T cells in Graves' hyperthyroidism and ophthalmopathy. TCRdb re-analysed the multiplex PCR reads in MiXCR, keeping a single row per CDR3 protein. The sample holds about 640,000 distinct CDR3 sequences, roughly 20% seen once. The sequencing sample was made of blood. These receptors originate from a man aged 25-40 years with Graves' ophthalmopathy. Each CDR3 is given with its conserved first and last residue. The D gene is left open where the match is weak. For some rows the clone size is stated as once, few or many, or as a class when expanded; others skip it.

DNA: TGTGCCACCAGCAGCCAATCCACAAATACGCAGTATTTT
CDR3: CATSSQSTNTQYF
size: -
D: -
J: TRBJ2-3
V: TRBV15

DNA: TGCGCCAGCAGACAGGGTCGGGCGGAGACCCAGTACTTC
CDR3: CASRQGRAETQYF
size: once
D: -
J: TRBJ2-5
V: TRBV10-1

DNA: TGTGCCAGCAGCGCCCGGGGGACCTACGAGCAGTACTTC
CDR3: CASSARGTYEQYF
size: few
D: -
J: TRBJ2-7
V: TRBV27

DNA: TGTGCCAGCAGCTTCGACAGGGGGCGGAGTTCACCCCTCCACTTT
CDR3: CASSFDRGRSSPLHF
size: few
D: TRBD1
J: TRBJ1-6
V: TRBV7-9

DNA: TGCAGCGTTGAAGGGGGTTCCACCTGGCGGGAAGTTGGGACCCAGTACTTC
CDR3: CSVEGGSTWREVGTQYF
size: few
D: -
J: TRBJ2-5
V: TRBV29-1

DNA: TGCAGTGCTAGCGGGGGTGCCACTGAAGCTTTCTTT
CDR3: CSASGGATEAFF
size: many
D: -
J: TRBJ1-1
V: TRBV20-1

DNA: TGTGCCTGGAGTATTTGGAGGGAAGCTTTCTTT
CDR3: CAWSIWREAFF
size: many
D: -
J: TRBJ1-1
V: TRBV30

DNA: TGTGCCACCAGCAGAGATCAGGGGACTGCGTATGGCTACACCTTC
CDR3: CATSRDQGTAYGYTF
size: -
D: -
J: TRBJ1-2
V: TRBV15

DNA: TGTGCCACCAGCAGCGGACAAAGCAATCAGCCCCAGCATTTT
CDR3: CATSSGQSNQPQHF
size: few
D: -
J: TRBJ1-5
V: TRBV15

DNA: TGTGCCAGCAGTTCCACTAATCAGCCCCAGCATTTT
CDR3: CASSSTNQPQHF
size: -
D: -
J: TRBJ1-5
V: TRBV27

DNA: TGTGCCAGCGCTCTCGGTACTCGGAACGAGCAGTACTTC
CDR3: CASALGTRNEQYF
size: many
D: -
J: TRBJ2-7
V: TRBV2

DNA: TGCAGCGTCGGGACCGTGTTCCAAGAGACCCAGTACTTC
CDR3: CSVGTVFQETQYF
size: few
D: -
J: TRBJ2-5
V: TRBV29-1

DNA: TGTGCCAGCTGGGCGGGAGGGCCAGGCAATGAGCAGTTCTTC
CDR3: CASWAGGPGNEQFF
size: -
D: TRBD2
J: TRBJ2-1
V: TRBV2

DNA: TGTGCCAGCAGCCAAGAGGGCAATCAGCCCCAGCATTTT
CDR3: CASSQEGNQPQHF
size: many
D: -
J: TRBJ1-5
V: TRBV3-1

DNA: TGCAGTGCTAGACCGACTAGCGGGGCCTACGAGCAGTACTTC
CDR3: CSARPTSGAYEQYF
size: few
D: TRBD2
J: TRBJ2-7
V: TRBV20-1

DNA: TGTGCCAGTATTCAGGGTCTTGAAGCTTTCTTT
CDR3: CASIQGLEAFF
size: -
D: -
J: TRBJ1-1
V: TRBV19

DNA: TGCAGCGTTTTGAGGCGTGAGCAGTATTTT
CDR3: CSVLRREQYF
size: -
D: -
J: TRBJ2-3
V: TRBV29-1

DNA: TGCGCCAGCAGCGAAGGACAGGGTTGGACCTCCTATAATTCACCCCTCCACTTT
CDR3: CASSEGQGWTSYNSPLHF
size: -
D: TRBD1
J: TRBJ1-6
V: TRBV5-1

DNA: TGCGCCAGCAGCTTTGCCACTAGCGGAGGGGGGGGTGATACGCAGTATTTT
CDR3: CASSFATSGGGGDTQYF
size: -
D: TRBD2
J: TRBJ2-3
V: TRBV5-1

DNA: TGTGCCAGCCCCCACCAGGGGGCGACCACCGGGGAGCTGTTTTTT
CDR3: CASPHQGATTGELFF
size: -
D: TRBD1
J: TRBJ2-2
V: TRBV7-9

DNA: TGCGCCAGCAGGTTTGGACTAGCTAATACAGATACGCAGTATTTT
CDR3: CASRFGLANTDTQYF
size: -
D: TRBD2
J: TRBJ2-3
V: TRBV5-1

DNA: TGTGCCTGGAGTAAACCGGGACAGGAGAACACTGAAGCTTTCTTT
CDR3: CAWSKPGQENTEAFF
size: -
D: TRBD1
J: TRBJ1-1
V: TRBV30

DNA: TGTGCCAGCTCACCTGTGGGACGGGCTGGCTACACCTTC
CDR3: CASSPVGRAGYTF
size: many
D: -
J: TRBJ1-2
V: TRBV18

DNA: TGTGCCAGCAGCCAAGACCCAGGGGCGTCCTACGAGCAGTACTTC
CDR3: CASSQDPGASYEQYF
size: -
D: -
J: TRBJ2-7
V: TRBV3-2

DNA: TGTGCCAGCAGCAAAGACCTAGCGGGAGTCAATGAGCAGTTCTTC
CDR3: CASSKDLAGVNEQFF
size: few
D: TRBD2
J: TRBJ2-1
V: TRBV6-1

DNA: TGTGCCAGCAGTTATCAGGGACTAGCGGGAGGTCCCCGCTACGAGCAGTACTTC
CDR3: CASSYQGLAGGPRYEQYF
size: few
D: TRBD2
J: TRBJ2-7
V: TRBV6-2/TRBV6-3

DNA: TGCAGTGGCTCCAGGGGGCGAGAGGAGACCCAGTACTTC
CDR3: CSGSRGREETQYF
size: -
D: TRBD1
J: TRBJ2-5
V: TRBV20-1

DNA: TGTGCCAGCAGCCTAGATCCGGGACCCCGGGGCGAGACCCAGTACTTC
CDR3: CASSLDPGPRGETQYF
size: -
D: -
J: TRBJ2-5
V: TRBV5-4

DNA: TGTGCCAGCAGTTTATTTCGCAGCAGTCTGAGCACAGATACGCAGTATTTT
CDR3: CASSLFRSSLSTDTQYF
size: many
D: -
J: TRBJ2-3
V: TRBV27

DNA: TGTGCCAGCAGTTTATCGATGTCCTGGGGGGGCGAGCAGTACTTC
CDR3: CASSLSMSWGGEQYF
size: -
D: TRBD2
J: TRBJ2-7
V: TRBV27

DNA: TGTGCCAGCAGCTCGTTGAGGGACAGGGGGGCCAGGGAGCTGTTTTTT
CDR3: CASSSLRDRGARELFF
size: -
D: TRBD1
J: TRBJ2-2
V: TRBV11-2

DNA: TGTGCCAGCAGCTTAGATTCGAGGGAGGTAACTGTCGATGAGCAGTTCTTC
CDR3: CASSLDSREVTVDEQFF
size: -
D: -
J: TRBJ2-1
V: TRBV11-2

DNA: TGTGCCAGCAGCTTAGTTGGGAACACCGGGGAGCTGTTTTTT
CDR3: CASSLVGNTGELFF
size: many
D: -
J: TRBJ2-2
V: TRBV11-2

DNA: TGCGCCAGCAGCCAAGATCGGGGAAGTTACTCCGAGCAGTACTTC
CDR3: CASSQDRGSYSEQYF
size: few
D: -
J: TRBJ2-7
V: TRBV4-1

DNA: TGTGCCAGCAGCTCGGGACAGGGGGCCTACGAGCAGTACTTC
CDR3: CASSSGQGAYEQYF
size: many
D: TRBD1
J: TRBJ2-7
V: TRBV5-1

DNA: TGTGCCAGCACCCGTGCTGGGGAGCTGTTTTTT
CDR3: CASTRAGELFF
size: -
D: -
J: TRBJ2-2
V: TRBV12-3/TRBV12-4

DNA: TGTGCCAGTAGTATGGAGAACAGGGTTGACGAGCAGTACTTC
CDR3: CASSMENRVDEQYF
size: -
D: -
J: TRBJ2-7
V: TRBV19

DNA: TGTGCCAGCAGTTTCGGCACCTCCTACGAGCAGTACTTC
CDR3: CASSFGTSYEQYF
size: many
D: -
J: TRBJ2-7
V: TRBV27

DNA: TGTGCCAGCAGCTTAGCTTGGGGGGCGCGCTCCTACGAGCAGTACTTC
CDR3: CASSLAWGARSYEQYF
size: many
D: -
J: TRBJ2-7
V: TRBV11-2

DNA: TGCGCCAGCAGCCAAGAAGTTGCCCTCTCCTACAATGAGCAGTTCTTC
CDR3: CASSQEVALSYNEQFF
size: -
D: -
J: TRBJ2-1
V: TRBV4-1

DNA: TGTGCCAGCAGTCCTCTGTCAGGGGGCACTGAAGCTTTCTTT
CDR3: CASSPLSGGTEAFF
size: -
D: TRBD1
J: TRBJ1-1
V: TRBV25-1

DNA: TGTGCCAGCAGCTCGCACCCGGGACTAGCGACCACAGATACGCAGTATTTT
CDR3: CASSSHPGLATTDTQYF
size: -
D: TRBD2
J: TRBJ2-3
V: TRBV13

DNA: TGTGCCAGCAGCCAAGGCGTCGGGGGGTACGAGCAGTACTTC
CDR3: CASSQGVGGYEQYF
size: many
D: TRBD2
J: TRBJ2-7
V: TRBV3-1

DNA: TGTGCCACCCGGACGGGGGACAGGTCCAACAATGAGCAGTTCTTC
CDR3: CATRTGDRSNNEQFF
size: -
D: TRBD1
J: TRBJ2-1
V: TRBV6-2/TRBV6-3

DNA: TGTGCCAGCAGTACACCGGGAGCCGGGGAGACCCAGTACTTC
CDR3: CASSTPGAGETQYF
size: few
D: -
J: TRBJ2-5
V: TRBV6-1

DNA: TGTGCCAGTAGTATCGAGCGGGAGTTCCCCTACAATGAGCAGTTCTTC
CDR3: CASSIEREFPYNEQFF
size: -
D: TRBD2
J: TRBJ2-1
V: TRBV19

DNA: TGTGCCAGTAGGGCAGCCGGACAGACAAACACTGAAGCTTTCTTT
CDR3: CASRAAGQTNTEAFF
size: -
D: -
J: TRBJ1-1
V: TRBV19

DNA: TGTGCCAGCAGCAAGGACAGAAACACTGAAGCTTTCTTT
CDR3: CASSKDRNTEAFF
size: many
D: -
J: TRBJ1-1
V: TRBV11-2

DNA: TGCAGCGTTGTAGTGGGGGCTGGGGCCAACGTCCTGACTTTC
CDR3: CSVVVGAGANVLTF
size: -
D: -
J: TRBJ2-6
V: TRBV29-1

DNA: TGTGCCAGCAGCGGAGCGGGGGATAGCACAGATACGCAGTATTTT
CDR3: CASSGAGDSTDTQYF
size: -
D: TRBD2
J: TRBJ2-3
V: TRBV5-4

DNA: TGTGCCAGCAGTTTGGGACAGGGGGCGCCTAGGCAGCCCCAGCATTTT
CDR3: CASSLGQGAPRQPQHF
size: -
D: TRBD1
J: TRBJ1-5
V: TRBV28